The clone carrying this TCR beta chain showed up just once. In the original processing: Reference gene primer amplification gave nucleated cell count estimates. Sequenced by immunoSEQ multiplex PCR; TCRdb stores in-frame clones only, minus some. V, J and clone size were drawn from that table, and D and trimming were deduced from the DNA. The sample lists roughly 250,000 clones, approximately 86% occurring once. The sample is drawn from a study of blood T cell repertoires in COVID-19. The V end lost 6 bases, the J end lost 5 bases, and 17 bases lay between the germline ends. Germline loops: CDR1 LNHDA, CDR2 SQIVND (reference sequence). The CDR3 is 14 residues long.

Sequencing used peripheral blood. The chain links TRBV19 to TRBJ2-7, with a possible D match to TRBD2 (5 bases). This receptor was taken from a man aged 40-55 years who had recovered from COVID-19. CDR3 nucleotides: TGTGCCAGTAGGGCAGCTCGACCGAGGGACGAGCAGTACTTC. Its protein product is CASRAARPRDEQYF.